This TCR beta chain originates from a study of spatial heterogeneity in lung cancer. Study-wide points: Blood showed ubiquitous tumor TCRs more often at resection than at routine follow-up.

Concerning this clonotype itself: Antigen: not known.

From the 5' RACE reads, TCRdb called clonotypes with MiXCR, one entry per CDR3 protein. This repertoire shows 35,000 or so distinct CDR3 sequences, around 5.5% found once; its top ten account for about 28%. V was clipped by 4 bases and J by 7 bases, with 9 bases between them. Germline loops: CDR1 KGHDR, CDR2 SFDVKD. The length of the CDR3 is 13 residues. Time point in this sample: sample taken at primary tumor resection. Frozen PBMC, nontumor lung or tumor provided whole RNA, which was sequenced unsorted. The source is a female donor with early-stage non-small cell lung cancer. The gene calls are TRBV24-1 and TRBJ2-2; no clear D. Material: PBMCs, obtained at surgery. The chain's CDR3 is CATSEPGDGELFF. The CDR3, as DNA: TGTGCCACCAGTGAACCCGGAGACGGGGAGCTGTTTTTT.